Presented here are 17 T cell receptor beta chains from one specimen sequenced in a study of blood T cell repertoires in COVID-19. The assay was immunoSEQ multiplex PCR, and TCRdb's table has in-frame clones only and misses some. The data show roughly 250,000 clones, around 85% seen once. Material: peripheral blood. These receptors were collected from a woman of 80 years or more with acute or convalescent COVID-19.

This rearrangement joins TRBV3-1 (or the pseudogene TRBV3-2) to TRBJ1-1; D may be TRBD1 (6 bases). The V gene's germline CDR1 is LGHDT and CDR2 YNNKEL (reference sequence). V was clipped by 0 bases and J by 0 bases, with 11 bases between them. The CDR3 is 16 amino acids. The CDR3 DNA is TGTGCCAGCAGCCAAGATTTTTGGACAGTGAACACTGAAGCTTTCTTT. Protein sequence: CASSQDFWTVNTEAFF.

CDR3 amino acids: CASSFRGQPGLAGGRPTDTQYF. The CDR3 DNA sequence: TGTGCCAGCAGTTTCCGTGGACAGCCGGGACTAGCGGGGGGCCGGCCCACAGATACGCAGTATTTT. This rearrangement joins TRBV27 to TRBJ2-3; 15 positions agree with TRBD2. Trimming removed 3 bases from V and 2 bases from J; junction bases left unmatched: 18. There are 22 residues in the CDR3. Germline CDR1 is MNHEY and CDR2 is SMNVEV (reference sequence).

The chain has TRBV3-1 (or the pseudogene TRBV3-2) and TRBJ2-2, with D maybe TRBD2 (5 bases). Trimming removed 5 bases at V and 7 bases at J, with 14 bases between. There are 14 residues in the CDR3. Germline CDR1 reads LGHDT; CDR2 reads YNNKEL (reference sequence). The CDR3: CASSSSPGVGELFF. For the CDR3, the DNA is TGTGCCAGCAGCTCCAGTCCCGGGGTCGGGGAGCTGTTTTTT.

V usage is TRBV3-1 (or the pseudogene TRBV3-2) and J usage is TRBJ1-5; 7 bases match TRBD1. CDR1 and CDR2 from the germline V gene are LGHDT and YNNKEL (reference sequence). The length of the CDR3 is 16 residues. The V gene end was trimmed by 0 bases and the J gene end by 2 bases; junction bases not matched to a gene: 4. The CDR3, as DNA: TGTGCCAGCAGCCAAGACACAGGGGTTGGCAATCAGCCCCAGCATTTT. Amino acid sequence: CASSQDTGVGNQPQHF.

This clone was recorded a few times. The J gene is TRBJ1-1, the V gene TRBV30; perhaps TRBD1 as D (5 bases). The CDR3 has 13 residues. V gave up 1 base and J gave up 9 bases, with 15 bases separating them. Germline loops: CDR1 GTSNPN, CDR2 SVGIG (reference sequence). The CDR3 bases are TGTGCCTGGAGTGCACTCCCGACAGTGAAAGCTTTCTTT. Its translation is CAWSALPTVKAFF.

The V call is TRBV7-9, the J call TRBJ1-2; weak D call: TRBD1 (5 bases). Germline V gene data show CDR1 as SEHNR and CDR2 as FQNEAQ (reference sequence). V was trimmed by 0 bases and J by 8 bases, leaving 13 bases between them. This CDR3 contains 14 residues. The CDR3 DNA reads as TGTGCCAGCAGCTTAGCCCCAGGGAGGGAGGGCTACACCTTC. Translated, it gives CASSLAPGREGYTF.

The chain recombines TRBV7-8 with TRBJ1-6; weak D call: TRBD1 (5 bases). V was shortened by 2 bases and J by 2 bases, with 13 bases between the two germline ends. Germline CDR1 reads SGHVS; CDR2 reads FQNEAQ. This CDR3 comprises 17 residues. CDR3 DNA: TGTGCCAGCAGCTTATCCCCGCGCAGGGCCTATAATTCACCCCTCCACTTT. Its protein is CASSLSPRRAYNSPLHF.

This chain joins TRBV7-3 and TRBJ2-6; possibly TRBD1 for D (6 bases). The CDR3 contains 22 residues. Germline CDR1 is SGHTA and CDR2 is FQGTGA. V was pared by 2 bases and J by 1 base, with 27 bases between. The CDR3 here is CASSLLGTLISRPKSGANVLTF. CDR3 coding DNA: TGTGCCAGCAGCTTATTGGGGACACTGATTTCGAGGCCTAAATCTGGGGCCAACGTCCTGACTTTC.

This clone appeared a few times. CDR3 sequence reads: CSVGIPGYYGYTF. CDR3 bases: TGCAGCGTTGGCATCCCAGGGTACTATGGCTACACCTTC. V usage is TRBV29-1 and J usage is TRBJ1-2, with a possible D match to TRBD1 (5 bases). Trimming took 4 bases from V and 3 from J, leaving 12 bases between them. Germline V gene lookup returns CDR1 SQVTM and CDR2 ANQGSEA. The CDR3 runs 13 residues. The full variable domain, with the rest looked up from reference TRBV29-1 and TRBJ1-2, is SAVISQKPSRDICQRGTSLTIQCQVDSQVTMMFWYRQQPGQSLTLIATANQGSEATYESGFVIDKFPISRPNLTFSTLTVSNMSPEDSSIYLCSVGIPGYYGYTFGSGTRLTVV.

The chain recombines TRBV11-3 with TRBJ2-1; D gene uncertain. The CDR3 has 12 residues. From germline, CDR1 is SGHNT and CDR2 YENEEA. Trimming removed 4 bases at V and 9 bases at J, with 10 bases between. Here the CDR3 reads CASSYTDTEQFF. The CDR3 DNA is TGTGCCAGCAGCTACACAGACACTGAGCAGTTCTTC. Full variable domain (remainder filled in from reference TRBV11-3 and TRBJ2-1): EAGVVQSPRYKIIEKKQPVAFWCNPISGHNTLYWYLQNLGQGPELLIRYENEEAVDDSQLPKDRFSAERLKGVDSTLKIQPAELGDSAVYLCASSYTDTEQFFGPGTRLTVL.

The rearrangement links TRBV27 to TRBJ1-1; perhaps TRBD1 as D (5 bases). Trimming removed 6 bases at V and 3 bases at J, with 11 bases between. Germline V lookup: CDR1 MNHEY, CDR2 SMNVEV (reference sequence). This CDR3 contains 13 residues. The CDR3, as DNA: TGTGCCAGCAGGCCCCAGGGTGACACTGAAGCTTTCTTT. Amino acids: CASRPQGDTEAFF.

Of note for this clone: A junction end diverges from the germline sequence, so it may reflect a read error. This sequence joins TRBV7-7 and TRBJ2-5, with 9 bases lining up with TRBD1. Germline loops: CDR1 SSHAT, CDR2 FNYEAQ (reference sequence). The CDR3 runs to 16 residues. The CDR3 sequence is CASSPLAGQGQETQYF. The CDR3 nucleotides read TGTGCTAGCAGCCCCCTCGCTGGACAGGGGCAGGAGACCCAGTACTTC.

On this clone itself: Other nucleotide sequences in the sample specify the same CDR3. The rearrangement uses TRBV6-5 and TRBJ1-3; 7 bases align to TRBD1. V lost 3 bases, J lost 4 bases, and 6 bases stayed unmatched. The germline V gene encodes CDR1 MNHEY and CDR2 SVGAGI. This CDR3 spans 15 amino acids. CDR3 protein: CASSYDRGGGNTIYF. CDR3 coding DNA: TGTGCCAGCAGTTATGATAGAGGGGGCGGAAACACCATATATTTT.

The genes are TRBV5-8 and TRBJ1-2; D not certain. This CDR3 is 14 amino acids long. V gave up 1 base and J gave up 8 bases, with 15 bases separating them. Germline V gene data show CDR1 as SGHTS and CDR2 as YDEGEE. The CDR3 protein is CASSLTRGGWGYTF. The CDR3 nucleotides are TGTGCCAGCAGCTTGACCCGGGGAGGATGGGGCTACACCTTC.

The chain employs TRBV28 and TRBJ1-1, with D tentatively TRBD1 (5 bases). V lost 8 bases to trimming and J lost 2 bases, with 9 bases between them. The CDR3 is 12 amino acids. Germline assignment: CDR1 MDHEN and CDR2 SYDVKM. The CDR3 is CASDSSNTEAFF. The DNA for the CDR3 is TGTGCCAGCGACAGTTCCAACACTGAAGCTTTCTTT.

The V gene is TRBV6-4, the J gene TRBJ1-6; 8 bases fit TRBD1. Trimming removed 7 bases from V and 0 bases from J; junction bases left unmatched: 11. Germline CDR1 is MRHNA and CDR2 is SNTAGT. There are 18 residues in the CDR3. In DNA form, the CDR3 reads TGTGCCAGCAAGGGGACAGGCCCTCAGAGCTCCTATAATTCACCCCTCCACTTT. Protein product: CASKGTGPQSSYNSPLHF.

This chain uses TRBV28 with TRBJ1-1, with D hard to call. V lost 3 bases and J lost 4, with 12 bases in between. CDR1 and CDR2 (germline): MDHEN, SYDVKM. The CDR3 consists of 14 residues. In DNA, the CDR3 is TGTGCCAGCAGTTTGGGAGGAAAGGGCACTGAAGCTTTCTTT. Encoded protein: CASSLGGKGTEAFF.